This TCR beta chain was retrieved from a study of blood T cell repertoires in COVID-19. Study information: Researchers got acute and convalescent COVID-19 samples from the United States, Italy and Spain. PBMCs, B-cell-depleted T cells, or T cells were the source of the cDNA or gDNA that made up the material.

Study processing details: Amplification of reference gene primers was used by the study to estimate nucleated cell counts. Produced via immunoSEQ multiplex PCR; TCRdb's table is partial and in-frame only. That table gives V, J and clone size, and the DNA gave D and trimming. Found here are under 200,000 clones, roughly 80% of them singletons; the top ten hold roughly 1.4%. This clone has a handful of counts. The sequencing input was peripheral blood. The origin of this receptor is a human donor in a cohort sampled during active COVID-19.

The CDR3 spells CASSSRTGPFSGANVLTF. As DNA, the CDR3 is TGTGCCAGCAGCTCCCGGACAGGGCCCTTCTCTGGGGCCAACGTCCTGACTTTC. The rearrangement uses TRBV5-4 and TRBJ2-6, with 8 positions matching TRBD1. Germline V gene sequence: CDR1 SGHNT, CDR2 YYREEE (reference sequence). The CDR3 totals 18 residues. V gave up 3 bases and J gave up 0 bases; unmatched junction bases: 8.